Shown below are 8 T cell receptor beta chains from a single sample sequenced in a study of OX40 agonist ivuxolimab in advanced cancers. The assay was immunoSEQ multiplex PCR, and TCRdb's table has in-frame clones only and misses some. The sample carries under 65,000 clones, about 85% recorded once. Sequenced here: CD4+ or CD8+ T cells sorted from blood, sampled in a trial of the OX40 agonist ivuxolimab. The receptors derive from an adult with an advanced solid tumor such as melanoma, head and neck, liver or kidney cancer.

The rearrangement uses TRBV6-5 and TRBJ2-3; 13 bases are shared with TRBD2. This CDR3 spans 15 amino acids. Germline CDR1 MNHEY, CDR2 SVGAGI. The trim removed 6 bases at V and 4 bases at J, leaving 4 bases unmatched. Here the CDR3 DNA reads TGTGCCAGCAGACCACTAGCGGGAGGGGCAGATACGCAGTATTTT. Translating it yields CASRPLAGGADTQYF.

The chain uses TRBV18 and TRBJ1-3, with D unclear. From germline, CDR1 is KGHSH and CDR2 LQKENI. This CDR3 is 15 amino acids long. The germline V and J ends were trimmed by 0 bases and 0 bases, with 6 bases remaining between them. DNA for the CDR3: TGTGCCAGCTCACCACCGGTCCTCTCTGGAAACACCATATATTTT. Translated, it gives CASSPPVLSGNTIYF.

V usage is TRBV6-1 and J usage is TRBJ2-7; 9 bases map to TRBD1. This CDR3 spans 15 amino acids. Germline loops: CDR1 MNHNS, CDR2 SASEGT. The ends lost 6 bases at V and 2 bases at J; junction bases unmatched: 8. CDR3 loop: CASRDTGQGPYEQYF. Here the CDR3 DNA reads TGTGCCAGCAGGGATACGGGACAGGGCCCCTACGAGCAGTACTTC.

This clone is a singleton in its sample. The chain's CDR3 is CASSVAGTGGFRAKNIQYF. The CDR3 region has the DNA TGTGCCAGCAGCGTCGCCGGGACAGGGGGATTTAGGGCCAAAAACATTCAGTACTTC. The chain links TRBV7-8 to TRBJ2-4; 11 nucleotides match TRBD1. The CDR3 consists of 19 residues. The V segment lost 5 bases and the J segment 1 base; nucleotides outside the gene matches: 13. The germline V gene encodes CDR1 SGHVS and CDR2 FQNEAQ.

The V and J genes are TRBV18 and TRBJ1-1, with D tentatively TRBD1 (6 bases). V shed 4 bases and J shed 2 bases, with 11 bases lying between them. Germline V gives CDR1 KGHSH, CDR2 LQKENI. The CDR3 is made up of 14 amino acids. The CDR3 here is CASSQQGENTEAFF. The CDR3 coding sequence is TGTGCCAGCTCACAACAGGGTGAAAACACTGAAGCTTTCTTT.

The chain uses TRBV6-5 and TRBJ1-2, with D tentatively TRBD1 (6 bases). From germline, CDR1 is MNHEY and CDR2 SVGAGI. The V gene lost 6 bases and the J gene lost 8 bases, with 16 bases spanning the gap. This CDR3 has 13 amino acids. CDR3 residues: CASRNRVVRGYTF. CDR3 coding DNA: TGTGCCAGCAGGAACAGGGTCGTCAGGGGCTACACCTTC.

The rearrangement links TRBV6-5 to TRBJ1-5; the D is unclear. This CDR3 has 16 residues. Germline CDR1 and CDR2: MNHEY and SVGAGI. Trimming left V 2 bases short and J 0 bases short, with 11 bases between. The CDR3 region is CASSYGVPSSNQPQHF. The DNA of the CDR3 is TGTGCCAGCAGTTACGGGGTACCAAGTAGCAATCAGCCCCAGCATTTT.

The chain uses TRBV18 and TRBJ2-1; weak D call: TRBD2 (6 bases). V dropped 1 base and J dropped 9 bases, with 10 bases sitting between them. Germline V gene sequence: CDR1 KGHSH, CDR2 LQKENI. The CDR3 sequence is 13 residues long. CDR3 nucleotide sequence: TGTGCCAGCTCACCACGGGAGGTGGGTGAGCAGTTCTTC. Residues: CASSPREVGEQFF.